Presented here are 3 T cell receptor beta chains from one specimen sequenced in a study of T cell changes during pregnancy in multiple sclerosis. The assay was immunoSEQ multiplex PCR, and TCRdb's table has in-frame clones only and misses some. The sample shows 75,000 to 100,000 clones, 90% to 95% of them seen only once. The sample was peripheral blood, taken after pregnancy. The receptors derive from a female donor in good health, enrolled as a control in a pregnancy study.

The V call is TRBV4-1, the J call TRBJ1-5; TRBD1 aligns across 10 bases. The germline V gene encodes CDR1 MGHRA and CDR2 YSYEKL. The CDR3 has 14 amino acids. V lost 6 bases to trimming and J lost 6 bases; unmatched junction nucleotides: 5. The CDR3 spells CASSTGTGVQPQHF. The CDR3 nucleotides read TGCGCCAGCAGTACCGGGACAGGGGTTCAGCCCCAGCATTTT.

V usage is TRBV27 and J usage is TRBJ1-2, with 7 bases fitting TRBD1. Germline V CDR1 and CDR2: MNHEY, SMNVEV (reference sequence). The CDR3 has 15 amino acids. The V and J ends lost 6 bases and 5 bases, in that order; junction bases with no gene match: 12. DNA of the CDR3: TGTGCCAGCAGCTCAAACCTGGGACAGATATATGGCTACACCTTC. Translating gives CASSSNLGQIYGYTF.

In DNA, the CDR3 is TGTGCCAGCAGTTCCCTAGCGGGCCGCACAGATACGCAGTATTTT. It codes for CASSSLAGRTDTQYF. The chain carries TRBV27 and TRBJ2-3; 8 bases agree with TRBD2. CDR3 length equals 15 residues. Looked up from germline, CDR1 is MNHEY and CDR2 is SMNVEV (reference sequence). Trimming took 4 bases from V and 1 from J; bases not matched to a gene: 4.